This TCR beta chain came from a study of CD8 T cells in Susac syndrome. Sequencing of TCR beta was carried out in blood CD8+ and CD4+ T cells. Controls matched for age and sex were healthy donors. Trimming removed 5 bases from V and 5 bases from J, with 12 bases in between. CDR1 is SQVTM, CDR2 ANQGSEA, per germline. This CDR3 is 12 amino acids long. It was with random hexamers that 0.5 to 1 ug RNA was reverse transcribed. An immunoSEQ multiplex PCR amplified TCR beta CDR3 over 54 Vbeta and 13 Jbeta. TCRdb processed the immunoSEQ multiplex PCR reads anew with MiXCR; each CDR3 protein has one entry. The data contain some 130,000 distinct CDR3 sequences, roughly 96% of them singletons.

This receptor was obtained from a human donor in good health. The chain recombines TRBV29-1 with TRBJ1-2, with D unclear. Specimen: CD4+ T cells from PBMCs. The CDR3 DNA reads TGCAGCGTTCTGAGCGGATTATATGGCTACACCTTC. Protein product: CSVLSGLYGYTF.